These 7 T cell receptor beta chains originate from one sample sequenced in a study of metastatic and nonmetastatic thyroid tumors. TCRdb recomputed clones from the PCR reads via MiXCR. The sample holds about 30,000 clones, roughly 10% seen once. All patients were treatment-naive before thyroid surgery. The sequenced sample was blood. Receptors originate from a female donor with papillary thyroid cancer or a benign thyroid nodule (not recorded which). Some clones in this sample may be carry-over from other donors' samples.

This clone appeared many times. This sequence joins TRBV20-1 and TRBJ2-1; a possible D gene is TRBD2 (6 bases). V gave up 3 bases and J gave up 7 bases, with 19 bases separating them. CDR1 DFQATT and CDR2 SNEGSKA come from the germline V gene (reference sequence). This CDR3 region has 15 residues. This CDR3 reads CSASSRGFAQNEQFF. Written as DNA, the CDR3 is TGCAGTGCTAGTAGCCGGGGGTTCGCGCAGAATGAGCAGTTCTTC.

This clone was observed many times. The chain employs TRBV7-9 and TRBJ1-1; TRBD1 might be the D (5 bases). From germline, CDR1 is SEHNR and CDR2 FQNEAQ (reference sequence). The V end lost 5 bases, the J end lost 3 bases, and 16 bases lay between the germline ends. CDR3 length: 15 residues. CDR3: CASSPPGWGDTEAFF. The CDR3 nucleotides are TGTGCCAGCAGCCCCCCGGGGTGGGGGGACACTGAAGCTTTCTTT.

There are many counts of this clone. The chain joins TRBV10-1 to TRBJ2-3; 7 positions match TRBD2. CDR1 and CDR2 (germline): WNHNN, SYGVQD (reference sequence). V shed 4 bases and J 4 bases; nucleotides not matched to a gene: 5. CDR3 length: 14 residues. Written as DNA, the CDR3 is TGCGCCAGCAGTGGGCGGGAGTCACCAGATACGCAGTATTTT. Translating it yields CASSGRESPDTQYF.

This clone was counted a single time. V usage is TRBV7-9 and J usage is TRBJ2-3; tentatively, D is TRBD2 (5 bases). The CDR3 length is 13 residues. Germline CDR1 reads SEHNR; CDR2 reads FQNEAQ (reference sequence). The V and J ends lost 6 bases and 4 bases respectively, with 11 bases between them. The CDR3 protein is CASRVTRSDTQYF. The CDR3, as DNA: TGTGCCAGCAGAGTTACTAGATCAGATACGCAGTATTTT. The full variable domain, rest sourced from reference TRBV7-9 and TRBJ2-3, is DTGVSQNPRHKITKRGQNVTFRCDPISEHNRLYWYRQTLGQGPEFLTYFQNEAQLEKSRLLSDRFSAERPKGSFSTLEIQRTEQGDSAMYLCASRVTRSDTQYFGPGTRLTVL.

This clone was seen ten or more times. The genes are TRBV29-1 and TRBJ2-5; tentatively, D is TRBD2 (6 bases). The CDR3 sequence is 12 residues long. The V gene lost 3 bases and the J gene lost 5 bases, with 10 bases spanning the gap. Germline V gene sequence: CDR1 SQVTM, CDR2 ANQGSEA. DNA of the CDR3: TGCAGCGTTGATGAGGGGAGGGAGACCCAGTACTTC. Encoded protein: CSVDEGRETQYF.

This clone was counted at least ten times. The CDR3 bases are TGTGCCAGCAGCTTCAGCCTTACTAGCCCAGAGACCCAGTACTTC. It is translated as CASSFSLTSPETQYF. The chain couples TRBV5-6 to TRBJ2-5; tentatively, D is TRBD2 (6 bases). Germline V gene data show CDR1 as SGHDT and CDR2 as YYEEEE. The CDR3 loop spans 15 amino acids. Trimming removed 2 bases at V and 4 bases at J, with 15 bases between.

This clone occurred many times. The rearrangement links TRBV4-3 to TRBJ2-1; 8 bases align to TRBD2. There are 18 residues in the CDR3. Germline V gives CDR1 LGHNA, CDR2 YSLEER. V trimming: 2 bases; J trimming: 6 bases; junction bases outside the gene matches: 15. This CDR3 is CASSQFTPGLEGFNEQFF. The DNA of the CDR3 is TGCGCCAGCAGCCAATTTACCCCGGGACTAGAAGGCTTCAATGAGCAGTTCTTC.